This T cell receptor beta chain was documented in a study of T cell clonotyping in hematopoietic cell transplantation. Study-wide results and limits: At the given depth, recipient repertoires were over 95% de novo clonotypes. Higher Inverse Simpson Index values in graft donor and pretransplant recipient predicted broader posttransplant TCR diversity. Recipient TCR diversity dropped after transplant; expanded clonotypes rose from day 30 to 180.

The protocol was immunoSEQ multiplex PCR, while the TCRdb copy is restricted to in-frame clones and leaves out a portion. In the table there are roughly 9,900 clones, 60% to 80% of which are singletons. Germline V gene data show CDR1 as MNHEY and CDR2 as SVGAGI. The CDR3 is 15 amino acids. The germline V and J ends were trimmed by 0 bases and 0 bases, with 9 bases remaining between them. This clone was observed a single time. Its antigen is still unknown. The chain has TRBV6-5 and TRBJ2-7, with D perhaps being TRBD1 or TRBD2 (5 bases each). This clonotype originated in a female patient aged 50 to 65 who had an allogeneic stem cell transplant from a related donor, so the T cells may come from the graft donor. Some clones in this sample may be carry-over from other donors' samples. The input for sequencing was peripheral blood mononuclear cells, taken 180 days after allogeneic stem cell transplant. The CDR3 DNA is TGTGCCAGCAGTTACTCGGGACCGAGCTCCTACGAGCAGTACTTC. Encoded protein: CASSYSGPSSYEQYF.